These T cell receptor beta chains were read from a single sample in a study of blood T cell repertoires in COVID-19. TCRdb's copy holds only in-frame clones and misses some; the assay was immunoSEQ multiplex PCR. Seen here are 130,000 to 150,000 clones, approximately 80% observed once, and the top ten hold 8% to 9%. The sample consisted of peripheral blood. These receptors came from a human donor with acute or convalescent COVID-19. The donor label of this sample is uncertain. Both conserved end residues are part of each CDR3. The order of the fields is CDR3 protein, CDR3 DNA, CDR3 length, J gene, D gene, V gene, clone size. D genes are given only for firm matches. Some rows have no size entry. The others give once, few or many, or a class for an expanded clone.

CDR3: CSVFVEGPTEAFF
DNA: TGCAGCGTCTTTGTGGAGGGGCCGACTGAAGCTTTCTTT
length: 13
J: TRBJ1-1
D: -
V: TRBV29-1
size: -

CDR3: CASTVPYEDRDGYTF
DNA: TGTGCCAGCACCGTCCCTTATGAGGACAGGGATGGCTACACCTTC
length: 15
J: TRBJ1-2
D: TRBD1
V: TRBV6-6
size: once

CDR3: CAWSPVRVGNTIYF
DNA: TGTGCCTGGAGTCCCGTCAGGGTTGGAAACACCATATATTTT
length: 14
J: TRBJ1-3
D: -
V: TRBV30
size: -

CDR3: CASSLAYSGGGKDEQFF
DNA: TGTGCCAGCAGCTTAGCCTATAGCGGGGGCGGGAAGGATGAGCAGTTCTTC
length: 17
J: TRBJ2-1
D: TRBD2
V: TRBV7-6
size: -

CDR3: CASSVSGSGGEYNEQFF
DNA: TGTGCCAGCAGCGTATCGGGTAGCGGGGGGGAATACAATGAGCAGTTCTTC
length: 17
J: TRBJ2-1
D: TRBD2
V: TRBV9
size: -

CDR3: CASSLGGTSGYNEQFF
DNA: TGTGCCAGCAGCTTAGGGGGGACTAGCGGTTACAATGAGCAGTTCTTC
length: 16
J: TRBJ2-1
D: TRBD2
V: TRBV7-3
size: -

CDR3: CASSPMRAGNTIYF
DNA: TGCGCCAGCAGCCCTATGAGGGCTGGAAACACCATATATTTT
length: 14
J: TRBJ1-3
D: -
V: TRBV5-1
size: -

CDR3: CATGQTYNSPLHF
DNA: TGTGCCACGGGACAAACCTATAATTCACCCCTCCACTTT
length: 13
J: TRBJ1-6
D: -
V: TRBV7-9
size: -

CDR3: CASSSSGTANYGYTF
DNA: TGCGCCAGCAGCTCTTCCGGGACAGCTAACTATGGCTACACCTTC
length: 15
J: TRBJ1-2
D: TRBD1
V: TRBV5-1
size: -

CDR3: CSVEDGGQGASGYTF
DNA: TGCAGCGTTGAAGATGGGGGACAGGGGGCGAGTGGCTACACCTTC
length: 15
J: TRBJ1-2
D: TRBD1
V: TRBV29-1
size: -

CDR3: CASSPNNGDTQYF
DNA: TGTGCCAGCTCACCTAATAACGGAGATACGCAGTATTTT
length: 13
J: TRBJ2-3
D: -
V: TRBV18
size: -

CDR3: CASSQPTSGEPNTGELFF
DNA: TGTGCCAGCAGCCAGCCGACTAGCGGGGAACCGAACACCGGGGAGCTGTTTTTT
length: 18
J: TRBJ2-2
D: TRBD2
V: TRBV7-9
size: -

CDR3: CASSQITGQVGNTIYF
DNA: TGTGCCAGCAGCCAGATTACAGGACAGGTTGGAAACACCATATATTTT
length: 16
J: TRBJ1-3
D: TRBD1
V: TRBV4-2
size: -

CDR3: CASSLVPTGGGSTDTQYF
DNA: TGTGCCAGCAGTCTCGTCCCCACTGGGGGGGGCAGCACAGATACGCAGTATTTT
length: 18
J: TRBJ2-3
D: -
V: TRBV27
size: -

CDR3: CASRPGQTTFYGYTF
DNA: TGTGCCAGCAGACCGGGACAGACTACCTTCTATGGCTACACCTTC
length: 15
J: TRBJ1-2
D: TRBD1
V: TRBV27
size: few

CDR3: CASSLKGMSGYTF
DNA: TGTGCCAGTAGTTTAAAGGGGATGAGTGGCTACACCTTC
length: 13
J: TRBJ1-2
D: -
V: TRBV19
size: -

CDR3: CASSPGGVGNEKLFF
DNA: TGCGCCAGCAGTCCCGGCGGGGTTGGGAATGAAAAACTGTTTTTT
length: 15
J: TRBJ1-4
D: -
V: TRBV10-1
size: -

CDR3: CASSSPGGRQEKLFF
DNA: TGTGCCAGCAGTTCCCCAGGAGGGAGACAAGAAAAACTGTTTTTT
length: 15
J: TRBJ1-4
D: -
V: TRBV7-8
size: -

CDR3: CASSPDGAGAGGLTDTQYF
DNA: TGTGCCAGCAGCCCCGACGGGGCGGGAGCGGGGGGACTCACAGATACGCAGTATTTT
length: 19
J: TRBJ2-3
D: TRBD2
V: TRBV3-1/TRBV3-2
size: -

CDR3: CASSRPGQDYGYTF
DNA: TGTGCCAGCAGCCGTCCGGGACAAGACTATGGCTACACCTTC
length: 14
J: TRBJ1-2
D: -
V: TRBV7-8
size: -